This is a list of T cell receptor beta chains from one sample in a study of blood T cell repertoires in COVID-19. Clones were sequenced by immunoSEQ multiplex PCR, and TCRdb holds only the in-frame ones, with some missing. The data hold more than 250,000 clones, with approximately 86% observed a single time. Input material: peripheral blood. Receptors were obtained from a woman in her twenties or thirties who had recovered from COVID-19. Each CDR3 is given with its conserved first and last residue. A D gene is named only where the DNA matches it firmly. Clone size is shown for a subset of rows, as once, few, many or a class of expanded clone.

cdr3_aa: CAWSVGGRGNQPQHF
cdr3_nt: TGTGCCTGGAGTGTGGGGGGAAGGGGCAATCAGCCCCAGCATTTT
j_call: TRBJ1-5
clone_size: -
v_call: TRBV30
cdr3_length: 15
d_call: -

cdr3_aa: CASSLGLGRDRGDEQYF
cdr3_nt: TGTGCCAGCAGCTTAGGTCTCGGCCGGGACAGGGGCGACGAGCAGTACTTC
j_call: TRBJ2-7
clone_size: -
v_call: TRBV13
cdr3_length: 17
d_call: TRBD1

cdr3_aa: CASSPLAGGQETQYF
cdr3_nt: TGTGCCAGCAGCCCCCTAGCGGGGGGGCAAGAGACCCAGTACTTC
j_call: TRBJ2-5
clone_size: -
v_call: TRBV3-1/TRBV3-2
cdr3_length: 15
d_call: TRBD2

cdr3_aa: CASSPYGGQGTSPLHF
cdr3_nt: TGTGCCAGCAGCCCGTACGGGGGACAGGGCACTTCACCCCTCCACTTT
j_call: TRBJ1-6
clone_size: -
v_call: TRBV5-8
cdr3_length: 16
d_call: TRBD1

cdr3_aa: CASSIGEGNEQFF
cdr3_nt: TGTGCCAGTAGTATCGGGGAAGGCAATGAGCAGTTCTTC
j_call: TRBJ2-1
clone_size: -
v_call: TRBV19
cdr3_length: 13
d_call: -

cdr3_aa: CATSDGPSTDTQYF
cdr3_nt: TGTGCCACCAGTGACGGTCCTAGCACAGATACGCAGTATTTT
j_call: TRBJ2-3
clone_size: -
v_call: TRBV24-1
cdr3_length: 14
d_call: -

cdr3_aa: CASSLGTVQETQYF
cdr3_nt: TGTGCCAGCAGTTTAGGGACAGTACAAGAGACCCAGTACTTC
j_call: TRBJ2-5
clone_size: -
v_call: TRBV28
cdr3_length: 14
d_call: TRBD1

cdr3_aa: CASSPMLAGGETQYF
cdr3_nt: TGCGCCAGCAGCCCGATGCTAGCGGGGGGGGAGACCCAGTACTTC
j_call: TRBJ2-5
clone_size: few
v_call: TRBV5-1
cdr3_length: 15
d_call: TRBD2

cdr3_aa: CASRTGSTDTQYF
cdr3_nt: TGCGCCAGCAGGACGGGTAGCACAGATACGCAGTATTTT
j_call: TRBJ2-3
clone_size: -
v_call: TRBV10-1
cdr3_length: 13
d_call: -

cdr3_aa: CASSLAGQTYGYTF
cdr3_nt: TGTGCCAGCAGTTTGGCAGGACAGACTTATGGCTACACCTTC
j_call: TRBJ1-2
clone_size: once
v_call: TRBV27
cdr3_length: 14
d_call: -

cdr3_aa: CASSRTGVGNQPQHF
cdr3_nt: TGTGCCAGCAGTAGGACGGGGGTAGGCAATCAGCCCCAGCATTTT
j_call: TRBJ1-5
clone_size: -
v_call: TRBV28
cdr3_length: 15
d_call: -

cdr3_aa: CASAFGDEQYF
cdr3_nt: TGTGCCAGCGCCTTCGGGGACGAGCAGTACTTC
j_call: TRBJ2-7
clone_size: few
v_call: TRBV6-5
cdr3_length: 11
d_call: -

cdr3_aa: CASSSGSVNTGELFF
cdr3_nt: TGCGCCAGCAGCTCCGGGTCAGTGAACACCGGGGAGCTGTTTTTT
j_call: TRBJ2-2
clone_size: -
v_call: TRBV5-1
cdr3_length: 15
d_call: -

cdr3_aa: CSVGTGGRYGYTF
cdr3_nt: TGCAGCGTAGGGACAGGGGGCCGGTATGGCTACACCTTC
j_call: TRBJ1-2
clone_size: few
v_call: TRBV29-1
cdr3_length: 13
d_call: TRBD1

cdr3_aa: CASSGSRGRAEAFF
cdr3_nt: TGTGCCAGCAGTGGCTCCAGGGGGCGGGCTGAAGCTTTCTTT
j_call: TRBJ1-1
clone_size: -
v_call: TRBV27
cdr3_length: 14
d_call: TRBD1

cdr3_aa: CASSYSPSHLNTEAFF
cdr3_nt: TGTGCCAGCAGTTACTCCCCGAGCCACCTTAACACTGAAGCTTTCTTT
j_call: TRBJ1-1
clone_size: -
v_call: TRBV6-5
cdr3_length: 16
d_call: -

cdr3_aa: CAWSVYIAYEQYF
cdr3_nt: TGTGCCTGGAGCGTGTATATTGCCTACGAGCAGTACTTC
j_call: TRBJ2-7
clone_size: -
v_call: TRBV30
cdr3_length: 13
d_call: -

cdr3_aa: CASSLDSEQYF
cdr3_nt: TGTGCCAGCAGCCTCGACAGTGAGCAGTACTTC
j_call: TRBJ2-7
clone_size: -
v_call: TRBV6-1
cdr3_length: 11
d_call: -

cdr3_aa: CASSQTGNTEAFF
cdr3_nt: TGTGCCAGCAGCCAAACCGGGAACACTGAAGCTTTCTTT
j_call: TRBJ1-1
clone_size: -
v_call: TRBV6-5
cdr3_length: 13
d_call: -

cdr3_aa: CASSTGTSGSETQYF
cdr3_nt: TGTGCCAGCAGCACCGGGACTAGCGGGAGTGAGACCCAGTACTTC
j_call: TRBJ2-5
clone_size: -
v_call: TRBV9
cdr3_length: 15
d_call: TRBD2

cdr3_aa: CASRERAGEQFF
cdr3_nt: TGTGCCAGCAGGGAGAGGGCGGGTGAGCAGTTCTTC
j_call: TRBJ2-1
clone_size: -
v_call: TRBV27
cdr3_length: 12
d_call: -

cdr3_aa: CATRAAGVDEQFF
cdr3_nt: TGCGCCACGCGCGCAGCGGGAGTGGATGAGCAGTTCTTC
j_call: TRBJ2-1
clone_size: -
v_call: TRBV4-1
cdr3_length: 13
d_call: TRBD2

cdr3_aa: CAWSRGDRGETQYF
cdr3_nt: TGTGCCTGGAGTCGAGGGGACAGGGGGGAGACCCAGTACTTC
j_call: TRBJ2-5
clone_size: -
v_call: TRBV30
cdr3_length: 14
d_call: TRBD1

cdr3_aa: CASRDTGSPDTQYF
cdr3_nt: TGTGCCAGCAGGGATACAGGGTCCCCAGATACGCAGTATTTT
j_call: TRBJ2-3
clone_size: -
v_call: TRBV4-2
cdr3_length: 14
d_call: -

cdr3_aa: CATTGQTPGCTDTQYF
cdr3_nt: TGTGCCACCACCGGACAGACCCCAGGGTGCACAGATACGCAGTATTTT
j_call: TRBJ2-3
clone_size: -
v_call: TRBV21-1
cdr3_length: 16
d_call: -

cdr3_aa: CASGDKNTEAFF
cdr3_nt: TGTGCCAGCGGGGACAAAAACACTGAAGCTTTCTTT
j_call: TRBJ1-1
clone_size: -
v_call: TRBV12-3/TRBV12-4
cdr3_length: 12
d_call: -

cdr3_aa: CASSPRDEQYF
cdr3_nt: TGTGCCAGCAGCCCAAGAGACGAGCAGTACTTC
j_call: TRBJ2-7
clone_size: few
v_call: TRBV7-8
cdr3_length: 11
d_call: -

cdr3_aa: CASSRSLQIEAFF
cdr3_nt: TGTGCCAGCAGCCGAAGTTTACAGATTGAAGCTTTCTTT
j_call: TRBJ1-1
clone_size: -
v_call: TRBV7-9
cdr3_length: 13
d_call: -

cdr3_aa: CASSVERNAEAFF
cdr3_nt: TGTGCCAGCAGTGTCGAGCGGAACGCTGAAGCTTTCTTT
j_call: TRBJ1-1
clone_size: -
v_call: TRBV2
cdr3_length: 13
d_call: -

cdr3_aa: CASGPGTSAYNEQFF
cdr3_nt: TGTGCCAGCGGGCCCGGGACTAGCGCCTACAATGAGCAGTTCTTC
j_call: TRBJ2-1
clone_size: -
v_call: TRBV27
cdr3_length: 15
d_call: TRBD2

cdr3_aa: CASGPGGPYEQYF
cdr3_nt: TGTGCCAGCGGGCCGGGGGGGCCCTACGAGCAGTACTTC
j_call: TRBJ2-7
clone_size: -
v_call: TRBV12-3/TRBV12-4
cdr3_length: 13
d_call: TRBD2

cdr3_aa: CASSQAVPRTGIYGYTF
cdr3_nt: TGTGCCAGCAGCCAAGCGGTTCCGAGGACAGGAATCTATGGCTACACCTTC
j_call: TRBJ1-2
clone_size: -
v_call: TRBV3-1/TRBV3-2
cdr3_length: 17
d_call: TRBD1

cdr3_aa: CATSDPGQGAYEQYF
cdr3_nt: TGTGCCACCAGTGATCCGGGACAGGGAGCCTACGAGCAGTACTTC
j_call: TRBJ2-7
clone_size: -
v_call: TRBV24-1
cdr3_length: 15
d_call: TRBD1

cdr3_aa: CASSRTGTGNGYTF
cdr3_nt: TGCGCCAGCAGCCGAACCGGGACAGGGAACGGCTACACCTTC
j_call: TRBJ1-2
clone_size: -
v_call: TRBV4-3
cdr3_length: 14
d_call: TRBD1

cdr3_aa: CGGQVNTGELFF
cdr3_nt: TGTGGGGGACAGGTTAACACCGGGGAGCTGTTTTTT
j_call: TRBJ2-2
clone_size: -
v_call: TRBV30
cdr3_length: 12
d_call: TRBD1

cdr3_aa: CASSFRGTQYF
cdr3_nt: TGTGCCAGCAGCTTCAGGGGTACGCAGTATTTT
j_call: TRBJ2-3
clone_size: -
v_call: TRBV14
cdr3_length: 11
d_call: -

cdr3_aa: CASSLDGGFYEQYF
cdr3_nt: TGTGCCAGCAGCTTAGACGGGGGTTTCTACGAGCAGTACTTC
j_call: TRBJ2-7
clone_size: -
v_call: TRBV7-2
cdr3_length: 14
d_call: -

cdr3_aa: CASSPPADRGYEQYF
cdr3_nt: TGTGCCAGCTCACCACCGGCGGACAGGGGTTACGAGCAGTACTTC
j_call: TRBJ2-7
clone_size: -
v_call: TRBV18
cdr3_length: 15
d_call: TRBD1

cdr3_aa: CASSLAGTDYNEQFF
cdr3_nt: TGCGCCAGCAGCTTGGCCGGGACAGATTACAATGAGCAGTTCTTC
j_call: TRBJ2-1
clone_size: once
v_call: TRBV5-1
cdr3_length: 15
d_call: TRBD1